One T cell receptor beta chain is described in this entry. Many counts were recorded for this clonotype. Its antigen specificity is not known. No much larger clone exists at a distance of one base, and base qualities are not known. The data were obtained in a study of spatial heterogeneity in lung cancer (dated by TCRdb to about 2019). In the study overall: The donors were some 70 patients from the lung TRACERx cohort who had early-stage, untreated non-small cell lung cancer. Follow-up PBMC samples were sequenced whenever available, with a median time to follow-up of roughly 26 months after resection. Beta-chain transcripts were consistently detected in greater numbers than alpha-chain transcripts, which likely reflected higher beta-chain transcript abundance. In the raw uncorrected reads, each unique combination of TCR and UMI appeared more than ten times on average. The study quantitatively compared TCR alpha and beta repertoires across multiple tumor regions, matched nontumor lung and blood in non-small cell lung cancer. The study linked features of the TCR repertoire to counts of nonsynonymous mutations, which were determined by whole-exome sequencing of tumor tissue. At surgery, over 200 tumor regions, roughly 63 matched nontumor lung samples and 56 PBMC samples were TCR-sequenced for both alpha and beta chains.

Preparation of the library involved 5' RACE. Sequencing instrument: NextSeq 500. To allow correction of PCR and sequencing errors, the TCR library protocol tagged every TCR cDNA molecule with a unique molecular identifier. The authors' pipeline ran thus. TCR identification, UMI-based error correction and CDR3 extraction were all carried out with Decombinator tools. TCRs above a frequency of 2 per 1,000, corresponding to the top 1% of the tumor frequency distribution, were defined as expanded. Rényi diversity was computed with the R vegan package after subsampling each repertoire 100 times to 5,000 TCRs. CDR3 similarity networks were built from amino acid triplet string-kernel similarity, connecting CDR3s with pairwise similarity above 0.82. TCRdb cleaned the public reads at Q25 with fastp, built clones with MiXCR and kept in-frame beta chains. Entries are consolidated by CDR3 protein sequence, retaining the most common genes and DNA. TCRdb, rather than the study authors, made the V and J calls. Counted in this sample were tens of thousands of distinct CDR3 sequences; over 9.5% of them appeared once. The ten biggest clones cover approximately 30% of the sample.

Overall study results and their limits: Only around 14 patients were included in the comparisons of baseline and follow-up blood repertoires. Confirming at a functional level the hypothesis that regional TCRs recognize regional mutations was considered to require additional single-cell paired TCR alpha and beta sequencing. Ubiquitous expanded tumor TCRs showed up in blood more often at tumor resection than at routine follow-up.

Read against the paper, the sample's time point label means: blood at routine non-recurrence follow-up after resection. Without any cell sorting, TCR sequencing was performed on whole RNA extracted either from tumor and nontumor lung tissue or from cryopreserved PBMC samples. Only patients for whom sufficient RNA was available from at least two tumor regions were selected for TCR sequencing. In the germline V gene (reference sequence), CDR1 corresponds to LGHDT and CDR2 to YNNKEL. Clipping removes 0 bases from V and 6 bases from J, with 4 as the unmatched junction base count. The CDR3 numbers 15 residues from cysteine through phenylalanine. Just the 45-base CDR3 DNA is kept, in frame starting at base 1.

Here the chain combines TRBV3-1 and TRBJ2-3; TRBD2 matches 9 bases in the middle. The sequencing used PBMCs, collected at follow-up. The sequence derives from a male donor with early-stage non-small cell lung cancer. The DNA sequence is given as TGTGCCAGCAGCCAAGAAGCGAGCGGGAGGGATACGCAGTATTTT. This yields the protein CASSQEASGRDTQYF.